Listed below are T cell receptor beta chains from one sample, sequenced in a study of T-cell reconstitution after alpha-beta-depleted transplantation in children. TCRdb fed the PCR reads into MiXCR, producing one record per CDR3 protein. The sample holds hundreds of thousands of distinct CDR3 sequences, around 13% seen once. The sample in question was PBMCs, mostly from graft donor cells, obtained 360 days after TCRalphabeta/CD19-depleted stem cell transplant. The receptors here all came from a male patient younger than 18 who had a stem cell transplant for acute myeloid leukemia, so the T cells may come from the graft donor. The CDR3 runs from the conserved cysteine through the conserved F or W. The D gene is left open where the match is weak. Clone size, where shown, is once, few, many, or a class for clones that have expanded.

V gene: TRBV11-3
clone size: many
D gene: TRBD2
J gene: TRBJ2-3
CDR3 length: 13
CDR3 protein: CASSRGGTDTQYF
CDR3 DNA: TGTGCCAGCAGCCGGGGGGGCACAGATACGCAGTATTTT

V gene: TRBV7-2
clone size: NA
D gene: NA
J gene: TRBJ2-5
CDR3 length: 13
CDR3 protein: CASSKTGTETQYF
CDR3 DNA: TGTGCCAGCAGTAAAACAGGGACAGAGACCCAGTACTTC

V gene: TRBV6-5
clone size: few
D gene: NA
J gene: TRBJ2-7
CDR3 length: 15
CDR3 protein: CASSYSGGPGHKQYF
CDR3 DNA: TGTGCCAGCAGTTACTCGGGGGGGCCGGGTCACAAGCAGTACTTC

V gene: TRBV4-3
clone size: NA
D gene: NA
J gene: TRBJ2-2
CDR3 length: 17
CDR3 protein: CASSSPMGGLRTGELFF
CDR3 DNA: TGCGCCAGCAGCTCACCAATGGGGGGACTTCGGACCGGGGAGCTGTTTTTT

V gene: TRBV5-5
clone size: NA
D gene: TRBD2
J gene: TRBJ2-7
CDR3 length: 15
CDR3 protein: CASTPPGLGIDEQYF
CDR3 DNA: TGTGCCAGCACCCCTCCGGGACTAGGGATCGACGAGCAGTACTTC

V gene: TRBV28
clone size: few
D gene: NA
J gene: TRBJ2-3
CDR3 length: 13
CDR3 protein: CATGLRGTDTQYF
CDR3 DNA: TGTGCCACCGGTTTGCGGGGCACAGATACGCAGTATTTT

V gene: TRBV15
clone size: NA
D gene: NA
J gene: TRBJ2-5
CDR3 length: 11
CDR3 protein: CATSRAETQYF
CDR3 DNA: TGTGCCACCAGCAGAGCGGAGACCCAGTACTTC

V gene: TRBV5-4
clone size: many
D gene: TRBD2
J gene: TRBJ2-3
CDR3 length: 16
CDR3 protein: CASTRELAGGRDTQYF
CDR3 DNA: TGTGCCAGCACACGGGAGTTAGCGGGAGGGCGAGATACGCAGTATTTT

V gene: TRBV6-2/TRBV6-3
clone size: many
D gene: NA
J gene: TRBJ2-7
CDR3 length: 15
CDR3 protein: CASSYVAGRSYEQYF
CDR3 DNA: TGTGCCAGCAGTTACGTGGCGGGTCGATCCTACGAGCAGTACTTC

V gene: TRBV4-1
clone size: NA
D gene: NA
J gene: TRBJ2-1
CDR3 length: 15
CDR3 protein: CASTLGRNQYNEQFF
CDR3 DNA: TGCGCCAGCACTTTAGGGCGGAACCAATACAATGAGCAGTTCTTC

V gene: TRBV30
clone size: NA
D gene: NA
J gene: TRBJ2-5
CDR3 length: 13
CDR3 protein: CAWSVDSQETQYF
CDR3 DNA: TGTGCCTGGAGTGTGGACAGCCAAGAGACCCAGTACTTC

V gene: TRBV29-1
clone size: many
D gene: TRBD1
J gene: TRBJ2-7
CDR3 length: 14
CDR3 protein: CSVGQGSFSYEQYF
CDR3 DNA: TGCAGCGTTGGACAGGGTTCCTTTTCCTACGAGCAGTACTTC

V gene: TRBV7-2
clone size: NA
D gene: NA
J gene: TRBJ2-7
CDR3 length: 15
CDR3 protein: CASSLGVGSIYEQYF
CDR3 DNA: TGTGCCAGCAGCTTAGGGGTCGGGTCTATCTACGAGCAGTACTTC

V gene: TRBV6-2/TRBV6-3
clone size: few
D gene: NA
J gene: TRBJ1-6
CDR3 length: 14
CDR3 protein: CASRPSSYNSPLHF
CDR3 DNA: TGTGCCAGCCGACCTTCCTCCTATAATTCACCCCTCCACTTT

V gene: TRBV5-6
clone size: many
D gene: TRBD1
J gene: TRBJ2-7
CDR3 length: 15
CDR3 protein: CASSLGGQGSYEQYF
CDR3 DNA: TGTGCCAGCAGCTTGGGGGGACAGGGCTCCTACGAGCAGTACTTC

V gene: TRBV6-2/TRBV6-3
clone size: NA
D gene: NA
J gene: TRBJ1-1
CDR3 length: 17
CDR3 protein: CASSSRQVRVLATEAFF
CDR3 DNA: TGTGCCAGCAGTTCCAGACAGGTGCGTGTTTTGGCCACTGAAGCTTTCTTT

V gene: TRBV12-3/TRBV12-4
clone size: many
D gene: TRBD1
J gene: TRBJ2-7
CDR3 length: 14
CDR3 protein: CASSLVGTAGEQYF
CDR3 DNA: TGTGCCAGCAGTTTAGTAGGGACAGCAGGGGAGCAGTACTTC

V gene: TRBV20-1
clone size: few
D gene: NA
J gene: TRBJ2-7
CDR3 length: 14
CDR3 protein: CSARLKTISYEQYF
CDR3 DNA: TGCAGTGCTAGGCTAAAGACAATCTCCTACGAGCAGTACTTC

V gene: TRBV15
clone size: NA
D gene: NA
J gene: TRBJ2-6
CDR3 length: 21
CDR3 protein: CATSSSPIQGGKLSGANVLTF
CDR3 DNA: TGTGCCACCAGCAGCTCCCCCATACAGGGCGGGAAGCTCTCTGGGGCCAACGTCCTGACTTTC

V gene: TRBV7-6
clone size: NA
D gene: NA
J gene: TRBJ2-4
CDR3 length: 15
CDR3 protein: CASSLVYGGKNIQYF
CDR3 DNA: TGTGCCAGCAGCTTAGTGTACGGCGGGAAAAACATTCAGTACTTC

V gene: TRBV5-1
clone size: few
D gene: NA
J gene: TRBJ2-3
CDR3 length: 14
CDR3 protein: CASSLGPITDTQYF
CDR3 DNA: TGCGCCAGCAGCTTGGGACCCATCACAGATACGCAGTATTTT

V gene: TRBV5-6
clone size: NA
D gene: NA
J gene: TRBJ2-1
CDR3 length: 15
CDR3 protein: CASSFGTTANNEQFF
CDR3 DNA: TGTGCCAGCAGTTTTGGGACCACAGCTAACAATGAGCAGTTCTTC

V gene: TRBV3-1
clone size: once
D gene: TRBD2
J gene: TRBJ2-7
CDR3 length: 16
CDR3 protein: CASSNPFGLAGSEQYF
CDR3 DNA: TGTGCCAGCAGCAACCCCTTCGGACTAGCGGGAAGCGAGCAGTACTTC

V gene: TRBV5-5
clone size: many
D gene: TRBD1
J gene: TRBJ1-2
CDR3 length: 15
CDR3 protein: CASSSAGTGLSGYTF
CDR3 DNA: TGTGCCAGCAGCTCCGCCGGGACAGGGCTAAGTGGCTACACCTTC

V gene: TRBV4-2
clone size: NA
D gene: NA
J gene: TRBJ1-1
CDR3 length: 17
CDR3 protein: CASSHQRGTVMNTEAFF
CDR3 DNA: TGTGCCAGCAGCCACCAAAGAGGGACGGTCATGAACACTGAAGCTTTCTTT

V gene: TRBV9
clone size: NA
D gene: NA
J gene: TRBJ1-1
CDR3 length: 13
CDR3 protein: CASSVAGGAEAFF
CDR3 DNA: TGTGCCAGCAGCGTAGCGGGTGGCGCTGAAGCTTTCTTT

V gene: TRBV19
clone size: NA
D gene: NA
J gene: TRBJ2-7
CDR3 length: 14
CDR3 protein: CASSIDGGLYEQYF
CDR3 DNA: TGTGCCAGTAGTATAGATGGCGGCCTCTACGAGCAGTACTTC

V gene: TRBV4-3
clone size: many
D gene: NA
J gene: TRBJ2-3
CDR3 length: 13
CDR3 protein: CASSLDWADTQYF
CDR3 DNA: TGCGCCAGCAGCTTGGACTGGGCAGATACGCAGTATTTT

V gene: TRBV4-3
clone size: NA
D gene: NA
J gene: TRBJ2-2
CDR3 length: 16
CDR3 protein: CASSQERASFTGELFF
CDR3 DNA: TGCGCCAGCAGCCAAGAACGAGCGAGCTTCACCGGGGAGCTGTTTTTT

V gene: TRBV6-2/TRBV6-3
clone size: NA
D gene: TRBD2
J gene: TRBJ2-2
CDR3 length: 18
CDR3 protein: CASSYPRGLASNTGELFF
CDR3 DNA: TGTGCCAGCAGTTATCCCCGGGGACTAGCCTCTAACACCGGGGAGCTGTTTTTT

V gene: TRBV10-1
clone size: few
D gene: NA
J gene: TRBJ2-1
CDR3 length: 13
CDR3 protein: CASSESGGGEQFF
CDR3 DNA: TGCGCCAGCAGTGAGTCAGGGGGAGGCGAGCAGTTCTTC

V gene: TRBV11-2
clone size: NA
D gene: TRBD2
J gene: TRBJ2-1
CDR3 length: 18
CDR3 protein: CASSLSPGGLAPSNEQFF
CDR3 DNA: TGTGCCAGCAGCTTATCCCCGGGGGGACTAGCCCCTAGTAATGAGCAGTTCTTC

V gene: TRBV28
clone size: few
D gene: NA
J gene: TRBJ2-2
CDR3 length: 15
CDR3 protein: CASSPHGSNTGELFF
CDR3 DNA: TGTGCCAGCAGCCCGCACGGTTCGAACACCGGGGAGCTGTTTTTT

V gene: TRBV20-1
clone size: few
D gene: TRBD2
J gene: TRBJ2-7
CDR3 length: 13
CDR3 protein: CTTRGDYSYEQYF
CDR3 DNA: TGCACCACGCGGGGGGATTACTCCTACGAGCAGTACTTC

V gene: TRBV20-1
clone size: NA
D gene: TRBD1
J gene: TRBJ2-1
CDR3 length: 12
CDR3 protein: CSAGQGENEQFF
CDR3 DNA: TGCAGTGCTGGCCAGGGGGAAAATGAGCAGTTCTTC

V gene: TRBV15
clone size: few
D gene: TRBD2
J gene: TRBJ2-1
CDR3 length: 15
CDR3 protein: CATSRGLAGFNEQFF
CDR3 DNA: TGTGCCACCAGCCGGGGACTAGCGGGATTTAATGAGCAGTTCTTC

V gene: TRBV21-1
clone size: NA
D gene: NA
J gene: TRBJ2-3
CDR3 length: 17
CDR3 protein: CASSSPGAELNTDTQYF
CDR3 DNA: TGTGCCAGCAGCAGCCCGGGGGCGGAGCTTAACACAGATACGCAGTATTTT

V gene: TRBV7-6
clone size: many
D gene: NA
J gene: TRBJ2-7
CDR3 length: 14
CDR3 protein: CASSFVPASYEQYF
CDR3 DNA: TGTGCCAGCAGCTTTGTTCCCGCGTCCTACGAGCAGTACTTC

V gene: TRBV15
clone size: NA
D gene: NA
J gene: TRBJ1-3
CDR3 length: 15
CDR3 protein: CATSRDGTSGNTIYF
CDR3 DNA: TGTGCCACCAGCAGAGACGGGACGTCTGGAAACACCATATATTTT

V gene: TRBV28
clone size: many
D gene: NA
J gene: TRBJ2-1
CDR3 length: 15
CDR3 protein: CASSLGGRFVHEQFF
CDR3 DNA: TGTGCCAGCAGTTTAGGTGGGAGATTCGTGCATGAGCAGTTCTTC

V gene: TRBV27
clone size: NA
D gene: TRBD2
J gene: TRBJ2-7
CDR3 length: 14
CDR3 protein: CASAIIGREYEQYF
CDR3 DNA: TGTGCCAGCGCCATTATCGGGAGGGAATACGAGCAGTACTTC

V gene: TRBV28
clone size: many
D gene: TRBD2
J gene: TRBJ2-2
CDR3 length: 16
CDR3 protein: CASSSDTSGRTGELFF
CDR3 DNA: TGTGCCAGCAGTTCAGATACTAGCGGGCGCACCGGGGAGCTGTTTTTT

V gene: TRBV4-3
clone size: few
D gene: NA
J gene: TRBJ2-5
CDR3 length: 15
CDR3 protein: CASSQDLQFQETQYF
CDR3 DNA: TGCGCCAGCAGCCAAGATCTTCAGTTCCAAGAGACCCAGTACTTC

V gene: TRBV12-3/TRBV12-4
clone size: NA
D gene: NA
J gene: TRBJ1-1
CDR3 length: 13
CDR3 protein: CASSLRGFTEAFF
CDR3 DNA: TGTGCCAGCAGTTTACGGGGGTTCACTGAAGCTTTCTTT

V gene: TRBV7-9
clone size: many
D gene: NA
J gene: TRBJ2-2
CDR3 length: 12
CDR3 protein: CASSPGSGELFF
CDR3 DNA: TGTGCCAGCAGCCCCGGGAGCGGGGAGCTGTTTTTT

V gene: TRBV6-2/TRBV6-3
clone size: few
D gene: NA
J gene: TRBJ2-1
CDR3 length: 13
CDR3 protein: CASSPPGRNEQFF
CDR3 DNA: TGTGCCAGCAGCCCCCCCGGCCGCAATGAGCAGTTCTTC

V gene: TRBV29-1
clone size: NA
D gene: TRBD1
J gene: TRBJ2-7
CDR3 length: 14
CDR3 protein: CSVEERDRGDEQYF
CDR3 DNA: TGCAGCGTTGAAGAACGGGACAGGGGGGACGAGCAGTACTTC

V gene: TRBV29-1
clone size: NA
D gene: TRBD1
J gene: TRBJ1-2
CDR3 length: 18
CDR3 protein: CSVPSFGQGANSNYGYTF
CDR3 DNA: TGCAGCGTTCCGTCGTTTGGACAGGGGGCGAACTCCAACTATGGCTACACCTTC

V gene: TRBV4-3
clone size: few
D gene: NA
J gene: TRBJ2-3
CDR3 length: 14
CDR3 protein: CASSQGASTDTQYF
CDR3 DNA: TGCGCCAGCAGCCAAGGGGCTAGCACAGATACGCAGTATTTT

V gene: TRBV12-3/TRBV12-4
clone size: NA
D gene: NA
J gene: TRBJ2-7
CDR3 length: 13
CDR3 protein: CASARDHSYEQYF
CDR3 DNA: TGTGCCAGCGCCCGGGACCACTCCTACGAGCAGTACTTC

V gene: TRBV20-1
clone size: few
D gene: NA
J gene: TRBJ1-5
CDR3 length: 13
CDR3 protein: CSARPAGTQPQHF
CDR3 DNA: TGCAGTGCTAGACCCGCGGGGACCCAGCCCCAGCATTTT

V gene: TRBV28
clone size: NA
D gene: TRBD2
J gene: TRBJ2-6
CDR3 length: 18
CDR3 protein: CASSSLGAGGTGANVLTF
CDR3 DNA: TGTGCCAGCAGTAGCCTGGGGGCGGGAGGGACAGGGGCCAACGTCCTGACTTTC

V gene: TRBV7-9
clone size: few
D gene: TRBD2
J gene: TRBJ2-2
CDR3 length: 17
CDR3 protein: CASSGGTSGSNTGELFF
CDR3 DNA: TGTGCCAGCAGCGGCGGGACTAGCGGGAGTAACACCGGGGAGCTGTTTTTT

V gene: TRBV7-9
clone size: few
D gene: NA
J gene: TRBJ2-5
CDR3 length: 13
CDR3 protein: CATQADYQETQYF
CDR3 DNA: TGTGCCACCCAGGCAGACTACCAAGAGACCCAGTACTTC

V gene: TRBV28
clone size: many
D gene: NA
J gene: TRBJ2-7
CDR3 length: 13
CDR3 protein: CASSRRDNYEQYF
CDR3 DNA: TGTGCCAGCAGTCGCCGGGACAATTACGAGCAGTACTTC

V gene: TRBV3-1
clone size: many
D gene: TRBD2
J gene: TRBJ2-2
CDR3 length: 15
CDR3 protein: CASSLAGVNTGELFF
CDR3 DNA: TGTGCCAGCAGCCTAGCGGGAGTTAACACCGGGGAGCTGTTTTTT

V gene: TRBV7-3
clone size: NA
D gene: NA
J gene: TRBJ2-7
CDR3 length: 13
CDR3 protein: CASSSTEAYEQYF
CDR3 DNA: TGTGCCAGCAGCTCCACTGAAGCCTACGAGCAGTACTTC

V gene: TRBV6-2/TRBV6-3
clone size: many
D gene: NA
J gene: TRBJ2-7
CDR3 length: 15
CDR3 protein: CASRIREFPSYEQYF
CDR3 DNA: TGTGCCAGCAGGATCCGGGAGTTCCCTTCCTACGAGCAGTACTTC